The rows below give T cell receptor beta chains drawn from one sample of a study of OX40 agonist ivuxolimab in advanced cancers. The table came from immunoSEQ multiplex PCR; TCRdb's copy has only in-frame clones and leaves some out. Among just under 55,000 clones, approximately 80% were seen once, and the ten largest hold around 4.6%. The starting material was CD4+ or CD8+ T cells sorted from blood, obtained in a trial of the OX40 agonist ivuxolimab. The source of these receptors is an adult with an advanced solid tumor such as melanoma, head and neck, liver or kidney cancer. The CDR3 runs from the conserved cysteine through the conserved F or W. D genes are given only for firm matches. The size of a clone is reported for some rows only, either as once, few or many, or as a class for expanded clones.

few | TRBD1 | TRBJ2-2 | TRBV18 | TGTGCCAGCCGTGAGGGACAGCACACCGGGGAGCTGTTTTTT | CASREGQHTGELFF
- | TRBD1 | TRBJ1-5 | TRBV14 | TGTGCCAGCAGTCGGACAGGGGTCCAGCCCCAGCATTTT | CASSRTGVQPQHF
- | - | TRBJ1-5 | TRBV28 | TGTGCCAGCAGTTCTCCCCTGGTGGGCAGGACTCAGCCCCAGCATTTT | CASSSPLVGRTQPQHF
- | - | TRBJ2-5 | TRBV7-2 | TGTGCCAGCAGCTTAGCGGGAGGGGGTGAGACCCAGTACTTC | CASSLAGGGETQYF
- | - | TRBJ1-2 | TRBV6-5 | TGTGCCAGCAGTTACTCGATAATTGTGGGCTACACCTTC | CASSYSIIVGYTF
- | - | TRBJ2-1 | TRBV6-6 | TGTGCCAGCAGTTACGATTGGGGTGAGCAGTTCTTC | CASSYDWGEQFF
- | TRBD1 | TRBJ2-3 | TRBV5-1 | TGCGCCAGCAGCCTAGGGACAGGGGGGAGTAGCACAGATACGCAGTATTTT | CASSLGTGGSSTDTQYF
- | - | TRBJ2-5 | TRBV11-3 | TGTGCCAGCAGCAGCAGGGTAGAAGAGACCCAGTACTTC | CASSSRVEETQYF
- | TRBD2 | TRBJ2-1 | TRBV19 | TGTGCCAGTAGTATGTTTGGGACTAGTTACTACAATGAGCAGTTCTTC | CASSMFGTSYYNEQFF
- | TRBD2 | TRBJ2-5 | TRBV29-1 | TGCAGCGTTGAAATCGGACTAGCGTTACGCCAAGAGACCCAGTACTTC | CSVEIGLALRQETQYF
- | TRBD1 | TRBJ1-4 | TRBV5-1 | TGCGCCAGCAGTAGGGGACAGGGGGCAACTAATGAAAAACTGTTTTTT | CASSRGQGATNEKLFF
- | TRBD1 | TRBJ2-7 | TRBV2 | TGTGCCGGCGGCAGACAGGGGACCTACGAGCAGTACTTC | CAGGRQGTYEQYF
- | - | TRBJ2-7 | TRBV5-1 | TGCGCCAGCAGCTCCACAGGGAATTCGTACCTCGAGCAGTACTTC | CASSSTGNSYLEQYF
- | - | TRBJ1-1 | TRBV27 | TGTGCCAGCAGTTCCCGTCCAGGGAACACTGAAGCTTTCTTT | CASSSRPGNTEAFF
- | - | TRBJ2-5 | TRBV18 | TGTGCCAGCTCACCAGCCCTCCAAGAGACCCAGTACTTC | CASSPALQETQYF
- | TRBD1 | TRBJ2-7 | TRBV9 | TGTGCCAGCAGCGTAGAGGAGACAGGGGTCTTCTACGAGCAGTACTTC | CASSVEETGVFYEQYF
few | TRBD2 | TRBJ2-1 | TRBV2 | TGTGCCAGCAGTGAAGGCCTAGCGGGAGCCAATGAGCAGTTCTTC | CASSEGLAGANEQFF
- | TRBD2 | TRBJ2-7 | TRBV30 | TGTGCCTGGAGTGTAGGAGGACTAGCTTTCCGGGAGCAGTACTTC | CAWSVGGLAFREQYF
- | TRBD1 | TRBJ1-5 | TRBV19 | TGTGCCAGTAGTCCTCCCCGACAGGGGGGAGGTGGCAATCAGCCCCAGCATTTT | CASSPPRQGGGGNQPQHF
- | - | TRBJ1-3 | TRBV6-6 | TGTGCCAGCAGCCCCGAAACCGGCCTCTCTGGAAACACCATATATTTT | CASSPETGLSGNTIYF
- | - | TRBJ2-5 | TRBV2 | TGTGCCAGCAATCAGGAGGGGGCGAGTGAGACCCAGTACTTC | CASNQEGASETQYF
few | TRBD1 | TRBJ1-5 | TRBV11-2 | TGTGCCAGCAGCTTAGGGGGGGGACAGAGCAATCAGCCCCAGCATTTT | CASSLGGGQSNQPQHF
few | - | TRBJ1-1 | TRBV29-1 | TGCAGCGTTGTATTTGGTTCTAACACTGAAGCTTTCTTT | CSVVFGSNTEAFF
- | TRBD2 | TRBJ2-2 | TRBV5-4 | TGTGCCAGCAGCTTGTCTAGCGGTTACACCGGGGAGCTGTTTTTT | CASSLSSGYTGELFF
- | TRBD2 | TRBJ2-3 | TRBV5-4 | TGTGCCAGCAGCCTCCTAGCGGGGGGGAGCACAGATACGCAGTATTTT | CASSLLAGGSTDTQYF
- | TRBD2 | TRBJ2-1 | TRBV7-9 | TGTGCCAGCATCCCTTCCGGACGACTAGCGGGTAACAATGAGCAGTTCTTC | CASIPSGRLAGNNEQFF
- | TRBD2 | TRBJ2-2 | TRBV4-2 | TGTGCCAGCACCTCTAGCGGATCGAACACCGGGGAGCTGTTTTTT | CASTSSGSNTGELFF
- | - | TRBJ1-5 | TRBV27 | TGTGCCAGCAGGGAGGGTGGCAATCAGCCCCAGCATTTT | CASREGGNQPQHF